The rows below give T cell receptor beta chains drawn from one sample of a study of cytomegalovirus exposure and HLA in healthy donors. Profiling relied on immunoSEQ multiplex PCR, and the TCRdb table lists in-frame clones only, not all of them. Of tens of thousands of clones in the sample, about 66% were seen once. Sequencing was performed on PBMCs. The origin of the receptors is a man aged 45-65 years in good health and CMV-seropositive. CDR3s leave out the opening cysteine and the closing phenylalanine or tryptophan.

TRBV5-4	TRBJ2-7	ASSIDRGREQY
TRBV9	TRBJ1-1	ASSLQTVLNTEAF
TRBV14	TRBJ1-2	ASSQGQGLNYGYT
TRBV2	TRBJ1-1	ASTRAGGTEAF
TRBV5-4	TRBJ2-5	ASSLGLSEGETQY
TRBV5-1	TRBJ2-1	ASSTQGDGNEQF
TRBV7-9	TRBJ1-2	ASSLERQIPYGYT
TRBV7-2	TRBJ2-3	ASSFTSGGTDTQY
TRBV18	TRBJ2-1	ASSLVSSEQF
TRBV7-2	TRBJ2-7	ASSSPPGGGYYEQY